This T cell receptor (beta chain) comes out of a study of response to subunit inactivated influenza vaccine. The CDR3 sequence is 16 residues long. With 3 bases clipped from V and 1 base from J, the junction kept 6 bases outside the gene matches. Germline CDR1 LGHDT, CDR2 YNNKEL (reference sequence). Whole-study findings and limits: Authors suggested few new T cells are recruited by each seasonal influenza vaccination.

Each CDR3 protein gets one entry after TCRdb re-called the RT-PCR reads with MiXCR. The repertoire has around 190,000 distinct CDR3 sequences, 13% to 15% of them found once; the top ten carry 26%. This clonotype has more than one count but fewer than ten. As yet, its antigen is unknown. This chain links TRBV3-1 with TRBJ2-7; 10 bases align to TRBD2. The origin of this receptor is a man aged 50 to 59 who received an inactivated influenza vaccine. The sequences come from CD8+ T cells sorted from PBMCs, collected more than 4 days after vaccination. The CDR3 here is CASSHAAGGPSYEQYF. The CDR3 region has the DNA TGTGCCAGCAGCCATGCAGCGGGAGGGCCTTCCTACGAGCAGTACTTC.